Listed below are T cell receptor beta chains from one sample, sequenced in a study of cytomegalovirus exposure and HLA in healthy donors. The protocol was immunoSEQ multiplex PCR, while the TCRdb copy is restricted to in-frame clones and leaves out a portion. The table has 130,000 or so clones, roughly three fifths seen once. Sequencing was performed on PBMCs. The receptors were sampled from an older woman in good health and CMV-seronegative. CDR3s leave out the opening cysteine and the closing phenylalanine or tryptophan. The order of the fields is D gene, J gene, V gene, CDR3 protein. A D gene is named only where the DNA matches it firmly.

TRBD1 | TRBJ1-3 | TRBV11-2 | ASSPWTGAISGNTIY
. | TRBJ2-7 | TRBV5-1 | ASSRGTGSSYEQY
TRBD1 | TRBJ2-5 | TRBV9 | ASSLDRGGETQY
. | TRBJ2-2 | TRBV9 | ASSVERNRVGTGELF
TRBD1 | TRBJ2-2 | TRBV27 | ASTYDRGTGELF
TRBD1 | TRBJ2-7 | TRBV19 | ATSPQGANEQY
TRBD2 | TRBJ2-3 | TRBV7-3 | ASSPTSGSTDTQY
TRBD1 | TRBJ2-3 | TRBV5-1 | ASSLQGKGADTQY
TRBD1 | TRBJ2-2 | TRBV5-1 | ASAGGTNTGELF
TRBD1 | TRBJ2-7 | TRBV7-9 | SSSLSGQGAYEQY
. | TRBJ1-2 | TRBV5-4 | ASSLGSEGGSYGYT
. | TRBJ2-5 | TRBV2 | ASARSGQTQY
TRBD1 | TRBJ1-5 | TRBV6-5 | ASSPGQGTLQPQH
. | TRBJ2-1 | TRBV7-6 | ASSSRGGNEQF
. | TRBJ1-5 | TRBV5-8 | ASSQGQFYSNQPQH
TRBD2 | TRBJ2-3 | TRBV15 | ATSRAQFGGRAYADTQY
. | TRBJ2-5 | TRBV7-2 | ASGAAVPETQY
. | TRBJ2-3 | TRBV2 | ASSEYGGTDTQY
. | TRBJ2-3 | TRBV7-6 | ASSLADGSTDTQY
. | TRBJ1-5 | TRBV6-5 | ASRPGGLTSQPQH
. | TRBJ2-5 | TRBV19 | ASSPSDRQETQY
TRBD1 | TRBJ2-3 | TRBV19 | ASSISGQGIADTQY
. | TRBJ1-1 | TRBV19 | ASCRKPNTEAF
TRBD2 | TRBJ2-1 | TRBV6-5 | ATGTTSNEQF
. | TRBJ2-7 | TRBV11-2 | ASSLLRSSYEQY
TRBD1 | TRBJ1-5 | TRBV7-9 | ASSLAGTGGLVSNQPQH
TRBD2 | TRBJ2-3 | TRBV2 | ASSLPGLAGADTQY
. | TRBJ1-1 | TRBV7-9 | SSSLSGRTTEAF
. | TRBJ2-7 | TRBV15 | ATSRGSQGYEQY
. | TRBJ1-5 | TRBV2 | ASSERGTSNQPQH